What follows is one T cell receptor beta chain and its context. No antigen is known for it. The junction does not match germline at one end; this may be a read error. The method behind the library was PCR. TCRdb records Illumina HiSeq 4000 as the sequencer. Bulk TCR libraries were prepared as previously described, using TCR primers listed in Table S5. The Qiagen AllPrep DNA/RNA kit was used to purify total RNA. Before any analysis, reads coming from multiple sequencing runs of the same library were combined into one pool. The paper's data handling went like this. Reads were retained only if their TCR constant sequence matched exactly, and those retained reads were trimmed to 150 nt and grouped according to their 12-nt molecular barcodes. Reads in each barcode group were sub-clustered using a 15% Levenshtein threshold, and a quality-weighted consensus sequence was built for each RNA molecule. Non-functional sequences were discarded, and so were lower-count sequences lying one edit away from another sequence. Barcode sub-clusters with fewer than 20% of the maximum read count were removed, based on fitting two negative binomial distributions. TCRdb reanalyzed the raw reads on its own, using fastp at Q25 for trimming and MiXCR for clone calling, and kept in-frame beta chains. Rows are combined by CDR3 protein, so each entry shows the most common genes and DNA. In this record, the V and J calls reflect TCRdb's handling and not the investigators' own analysis. The sample contains 30,000 to 40,000 distinct CDR3 sequences, approximately 19% of them found a single time. The ten largest make up more than 0.9% of the sample.

The data were taken from a study of molecular identifiers for immune sequencing clone quantification (dated 2018 in TCRdb). About the full investigation: For a replicate experiment, RNA from around 20,000 or 99,000 naive CD8 T cells was divided into five aliquots, of which four were sequenced. This methods study benchmarked molecular-identifier clustering-based TCR repertoire sequencing (MIDCIRS) and TCR RNA copy counting, using CD8 T cells to do so. Overall study outcomes, separate from this receptor: Spiked-in Jurkat TCR RNA equivalent to a single cell was reported to be detectable even among some 910,000 naive CD8 T cells. Approximately 3 recovered TCR RNA copies per cell were obtained by modeling, versus roughly 9.7 by digital PCR, implying a capture efficiency of 25% to 30%. Spiked-in Jurkat TCR RNA (approximately 10 copies' worth), which is not part of the donor repertoire, was contained in the naive libraries. Identical TCR molecules sharing a barcode could cause highly expanded clone sizes to be underestimated. Without barcode sub-clustering, chimeric consensus sequences inflated TCR diversity; chimeras reached as high as 47%. In CMV-specific effector cells, clones with more than 20 RNA copies contained over 98% of molecules, whereas in naive cells such clones contained under 1% of molecules.

Libraries of naive CD8 T cells were generated from about 21,000 to 970,000 sorted cells, with 10%, 30% or 50% of the purified RNA used. Naive CD8 T cells were FACS-sorted as CD8+CD4-CCR7+CD45RA+ on a BD FACSAria II into RLT Plus buffer. Detection sensitivity was tested by spiking Jurkat RNA equal to roughly nine TCR copies' worth into samples containing 20,000-1,000,000 naive CD8 T cells. Enrichment of CD8 T cells was performed with RosetteSep CD8+ T Cell Enrichment Cocktail and Ficoll-Paque, after which ACK red cell lysis was carried out. The CDR3 holds 15 amino acids from the cysteine to the phenylalanine. Kept here is only the CDR3 DNA, which spans 45 bases and is read in frame from base 1. The germline V gene (reference sequence) sets CDR1 to GTSNPN and CDR2 to SVGIG.

The specimen sequenced was naive CD8+ T cells from blood, with Jurkat cell RNA spiked in. The cell subset or site label, as the study defines it: FACS-sorted CD8+CD4-CCR7+CD45RA+ naive T cells. The sequence derives from a human donor in good health. Some libraries in this study had Jurkat cell RNA spiked in. The sequence links TRBV30 to TRBJ2-3; the central 7 bases match TRBD1. CDR3 loop: CAWSETGWSTDTRYF. At the DNA level, the sequence is TGTGCCTGGAGTGAGACAGGGTGGAGCACAGATACGCGGTATTTT.